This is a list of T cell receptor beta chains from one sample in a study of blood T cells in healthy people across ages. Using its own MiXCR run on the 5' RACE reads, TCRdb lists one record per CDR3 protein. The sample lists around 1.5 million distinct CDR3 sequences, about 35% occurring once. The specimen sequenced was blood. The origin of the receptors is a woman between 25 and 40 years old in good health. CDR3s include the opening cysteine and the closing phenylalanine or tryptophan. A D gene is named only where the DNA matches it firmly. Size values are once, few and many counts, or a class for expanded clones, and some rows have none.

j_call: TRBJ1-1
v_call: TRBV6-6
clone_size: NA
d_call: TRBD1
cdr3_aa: CASSKGARGNTEAFF
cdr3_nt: TGTGCCAGCAGTAAGGGGGCGCGGGGGAACACTGAAGCTTTCTTT

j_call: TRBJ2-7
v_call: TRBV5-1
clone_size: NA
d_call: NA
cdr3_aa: CASSPSPGGKPYEQYF
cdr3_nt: TGCGCCAGCAGCCCTTCCCCCGGTGGGAAGCCCTACGAGCAGTACTTC

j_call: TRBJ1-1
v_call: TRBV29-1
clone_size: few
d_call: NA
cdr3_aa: CSATGHPNTEAFF
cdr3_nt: TGCAGCGCAACGGGACACCCGAACACTGAAGCTTTCTTT

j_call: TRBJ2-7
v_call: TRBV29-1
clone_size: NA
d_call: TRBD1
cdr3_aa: CSVEGDRGGVYEQYF
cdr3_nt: TGCAGCGTTGAAGGGGACAGGGGGGGTGTTTACGAGCAGTACTTC

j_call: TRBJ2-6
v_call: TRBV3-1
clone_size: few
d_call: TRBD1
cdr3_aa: CASRLQGAQKLAGANVLTF
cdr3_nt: TGTGCCAGCAGACTACAGGGGGCGCAAAAACTGGCTGGGGCCAACGTCCTGACTTTC

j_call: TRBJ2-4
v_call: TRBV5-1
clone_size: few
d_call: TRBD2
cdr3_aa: CASSLAGGGLAFEAKNIQYF
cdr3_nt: TGCGCCAGCAGCTTGGCCGGCGGAGGACTAGCGTTCGAGGCCAAAAACATTCAGTACTTC

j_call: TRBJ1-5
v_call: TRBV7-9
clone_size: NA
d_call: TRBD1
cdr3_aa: CASSPVEGQGSGQPQHF
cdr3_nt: TGTGCCAGCAGCCCTGTCGAAGGACAGGGGTCAGGCCAGCCCCAGCATTTT

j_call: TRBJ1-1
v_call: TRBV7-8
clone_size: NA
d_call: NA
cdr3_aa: CASRHPGLTMNTEAFF
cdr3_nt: TGTGCCAGCAGGCATCCGGGACTTACCATGAACACTGAAGCTTTCTTT

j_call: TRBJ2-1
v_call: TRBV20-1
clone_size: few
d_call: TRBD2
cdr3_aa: CSASRGRPSYNEQFF
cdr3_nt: TGCAGTGCTAGCCGCGGGAGGCCCTCCTACAATGAGCAGTTCTTC

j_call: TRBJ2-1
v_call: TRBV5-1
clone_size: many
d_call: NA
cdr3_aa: CASSSGLADTSYNEQFF
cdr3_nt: TGCGCCAGCAGCTCCGGCCTAGCTGACACTTCCTACAATGAGCAGTTCTTC